The clone carrying this T cell receptor beta chain was recorded many times. Its antigen is not identified. The V end lost 4 bases, the J end lost 4 bases, and 10 bases lay between the germline ends. The germline V gene encodes CDR1 SNHLY and CDR2 FYNNEI. This CDR3 contains 13 residues. TCRdb passed the multiplex PCR reads through MiXCR, listing each CDR3 protein once. Among around 250,000 distinct CDR3 sequences, about 34% were seen once, and the ten largest hold approximately 3.7%. Axillary draining lymph nodes of breast cancer patients supplied the node samples. The sample belongs to a study of breast tumors, draining lymph nodes, adjacent tissues. Study-wide points: The data were judged consistent with most tumor T cells coming from lymph node and expanding in tumor.

Material: axillary lymph node tissue. This sequence was found in a female donor with breast cancer. Some clones in this sample may be carry-over from other donors' samples. The rearrangement links TRBV2 to TRBJ1-2, with D unresolved. The CDR3 protein is CASSVTGVYGYTF. The DNA of the CDR3 is TGTGCCAGCAGTGTAACCGGGGTCTATGGCTACACCTTC.